This T cell receptor (beta chain) was captured in a study of OX40 agonist ivuxolimab in advanced cancers. Study-level findings and limits: Clonal expansion from baseline to week 6 occurred in both CD4+ and CD8+ T cells. Relatively little clonal expansion, among the lowest observed, appeared in partial responders at 0.1-3.0 mg/kg. Expanded clones were, on average, more numerous in CD8+ T cells than in CD4+.

Patients were ineligible given autoimmune disease history or systemic immunosuppression. The germline V gene has CDR1 SGHTA and CDR2 FQGTGA. This CDR3 has 16 residues. V lost 2 bases and J lost 2; bases outside the gene matches: 5. In regard to this clone: The target antigen is unknown.

Clones were sequenced by immunoSEQ multiplex PCR, and TCRdb holds only the in-frame ones, with some missing. The sample has about 71,000 clones; approximately 86% are singletons. Sequenced here: CD4+ or CD8+ T cells sorted from blood, sampled in a trial of the OX40 agonist ivuxolimab. The receptor was isolated from an adult with an advanced solid tumor such as melanoma, head and neck, liver or kidney cancer. The chain is built from TRBV7-3 and TRBJ2-2, with 7 bases identical to TRBD2. The CDR3 here is CASSLDAGANTGELFF. CDR3 in DNA: TGTGCCAGCAGCTTAGACGCGGGAGCCAACACCGGGGAGCTGTTTTTT.